These 27 T cell receptor beta chains were sequenced from one sample in a study of cytomegalovirus exposure and HLA in healthy donors. The PCR ran on 60 Vbeta and 13 Jbeta primers. Measured with immunoSEQ multiplex PCR; TCRdb has only the in-frame clones, and not every one. This sample has more than 90,000 clones, with around 76% found just once. Sequenced: PBMCs. These receptor sequences come from a man between 40 and 49 years old in good health and CMV-seropositive.

This clone was seen only a few times. The rearrangement joins TRBV7-2 to TRBJ2-3; 8 bases are a match to TRBD2. The ends lost 5 bases at V and 5 bases at J; junction bases unmatched: 12. Germline values: CDR1 SGHTA, CDR2 FQGNSA. This CDR3 contains 16 residues. Here the CDR3 reads CASSPSRAGGLDTQYF. The DNA of the CDR3 is TGTGCCAGCAGCCCCTCCCGGGCGGGAGGATTAGATACGCAGTATTTT.

This chain links TRBV6-5 with TRBJ2-1, with a possible D match to TRBD2 (5 bases). V gave up 2 bases and J gave up 2 bases, with 13 bases separating them. This CDR3 contains 16 residues. Germline values: CDR1 MNHEY, CDR2 SVGAGI. The CDR3 bases are TGTGCCAGCAGTTACACATATAGCGCGGCCTACAATGAGCAGTTCTTC. It specifies CASSYTYSAAYNEQFF.

The rearrangement links TRBV6-5 to TRBJ1-4; possibly TRBD1 for D (5 bases). V was clipped by 2 bases and J by 8 bases, with 9 bases between them. The CDR3 has 13 amino acids. Looked up from germline, CDR1 is MNHEY and CDR2 is SVGAGI. This CDR3 reads CASSYPGGEKLFF. Written as DNA, the CDR3 is TGTGCCAGCAGTTACCCGGGGGGGGAAAAACTGTTTTTT.

The rearrangement links TRBV7-9 to TRBJ1-2; 11 nucleotides agree with TRBD1. The CDR3 sequence is 17 residues long. V was clipped by 1 base and J by 4 bases; unmatched bases: 8. The germline V gene encodes CDR1 SEHNR and CDR2 FQNEAQ (reference sequence). CDR3 bases: TGTGCCAGCAGCTTAGAGTATGGGACAGGGGGAGGCTATGGCTACACCTTC. It translates to CASSLEYGTGGGYGYTF.

Concerning this clone itself: One end of the junction fails to match germline, which may point to a read error. The chain combines TRBV7-7 with TRBJ1-3; TRBD1 is a possible D gene (5 bases). This CDR3 has 14 residues. CDR1 is SSHAT, CDR2 FNYEAQ, per germline (reference sequence). Written as DNA, the CDR3 is TGTGCTAGCAGCGAGCGGGGGGCTGGAAACACCATATATTTT. Translating gives CASSERGAGNTIYF.

A remark on this clone: The germline gene is not matched at one end of the junction; a read error may be the cause. The rearrangement uses TRBV7-9 and TRBJ2-7, with a possible D match to TRBD2 (6 bases). Germline V gene data show CDR1 as SEHNR and CDR2 as FQNEAQ (reference sequence). The CDR3 length is 14 residues. The CDR3 region is CASSLARGPYEQYF. CDR3 in DNA: TGTGCCAGCAGCCTAGCGAGAGGGCCTTACGAGCAGTACTTC. The complete variable domain, with remaining parts taken from reference TRBV7-9 and TRBJ2-7, reads DTGVSQNPRHKITKRGQNVTFRCDPISEHNRLYWYRQTLGQGPEFLTYFQNEAQLEKSRLLSDRFSAERPKGSFSTLEIQRTEQGDSAMYLCASSLARGPYEQYFGPGTRLTVT.

V gene TRBV18 combines with J gene TRBJ1-5; D perhaps matches TRBD1 (6 bases). The length of the CDR3 is 15 residues. Germline V lookup: CDR1 KGHSH, CDR2 LQKENI. Trimming took 1 base from V and 4 from J, leaving 11 bases between them. CDR3 residues: CASSPQQGQNQPQHF. DNA of the CDR3: TGTGCCAGCTCACCACAACAGGGTCAAAATCAGCCCCAGCATTTT.

This chain joins TRBV7-2 and TRBJ1-3; D might be TRBD1 (5 bases). The ends were cut back, 2 bases at V and 4 bases at J, with 12 bases in the middle. Germline V lookup: CDR1 SGHTA, CDR2 FQGNSA. This CDR3 is built from 15 residues. The CDR3 sequence is CASSLKWDSGNTIYF. CDR3 bases: TGTGCCAGCAGCTTAAAATGGGACTCGGGAAACACCATATATTTT. Using reference TRBV7-2 and TRBJ1-3 for the parts outside the CDR3, the full variable domain is GAGVSQSPSNKVTEKGKDVELRCDPISGHTALYWYRQSLGQGLEFLIYFQGNSAPDKSGLPSDRFSAERTGGSVSTLTIQRTQQEDSAVYLCASSLKWDSGNTIYFGEGSWLTVV.

The chain carries TRBV5-1 and TRBJ2-2, with 8 bases that match TRBD1. This CDR3 contains 17 residues. The ends lost 3 bases at V and 5 bases at J; junction bases unmatched: 12. Germline V lookup: CDR1 SGHRS, CDR2 YFSETQ. The CDR3 spells CASSSIGTGAATGELFF. The CDR3 DNA sequence: TGCGCCAGCAGCTCTATCGGGACAGGTGCAGCAACCGGGGAGCTGTTTTTT.

Note on this clone: The identical CDR3 is also encoded by other nucleotide sequences in the sample. This chain connects TRBV5-6 to TRBJ2-7; possible D gene TRBD2, 5 bases. Trimming took 3 bases from V and 6 from J, leaving 13 bases between them. The CDR3 covers 13 residues. Germline CDR1 is SGHDT and CDR2 is YYEEEE. The CDR3 nucleotides are TGTGCCAGCAGCTGGGAGCGGTCTGGCGAGCAGTACTTC. Protein product: CASSWERSGEQYF.

The gene calls are TRBV5-1 and TRBJ1-4; 7 bases align to TRBD1. The length of the CDR3 is 16 residues. J gave up 5 bases and V 0 bases, and 7 bases lay outside the gene matches. Germline V gene sequence: CDR1 SGHRS, CDR2 YFSETQ. In DNA form, the CDR3 reads TGCGCCAGCAGCTTGGCCGGGGGACAGTTCAATGAAAAACTGTTTTTT. Protein product: CASSLAGGQFNEKLFF.

This clone was detected once. J is TRBJ2-7 and V is TRBV18; TRBD2 aligns across 8 bases. V shed 3 bases, J shed 3 bases, and the junction held 7 bases outside the gene matches. Germline CDR1 is KGHSH and CDR2 is LQKENI. The CDR3 extends over 15 amino acids. CDR3: CASSPEGLGGYEQYF. The DNA for the CDR3 is TGTGCCAGCTCACCCGAGGGACTAGGGGGCTACGAGCAGTACTTC.

The V and J genes are TRBV5-1 and TRBJ1-1; D remains ambiguous. V was clipped by 4 bases and J by 2 bases, with 15 bases between them. The germline gives CDR1 SGHRS, CDR2 YFSETQ. The CDR3 consists of 15 residues. The CDR3 spells CASSAKTFTNTEAFF. Here the CDR3 DNA reads TGCGCCAGCAGCGCCAAGACTTTTACCAACACTGAAGCTTTCTTT.

The rearrangement joins TRBV12-5 to TRBJ1-2; the D is unclear. Trimming took off 2 bases at V and 5 bases at J, with 12 bases between the two ends. The CDR3 contains 14 residues. Per germline, CDR1 LGHNT and CDR2 FRNRAP. The CDR3 protein is CASGLPTGSYGYTF. The CDR3 DNA is TGTGCTAGTGGTTTGCCCACCGGGAGTTATGGCTACACCTTC. Looking up the rest from reference TRBV12-5 and TRBJ1-2 gives the full variable domain: DARVTQTPRHKVTEMGQEVTMRCQPILGHNTVFWYRQTMMQGLELLAYFRNRAPLDDSGMPKDRFSAEMPDATLATLKIQPSEPRDSAVYFCASGLPTGSYGYTFGSGTRLTVV.

By sample share, this clone is medium-sized. The genes are TRBV29-1 and TRBJ1-2, with D possibly being TRBD1 (6 bases). The germline CDR1 and CDR2 sequences are SQVTM and ANQGSEA. The V and J ends lost 6 bases and 2 bases respectively, with 13 bases between them. CDR3 length: 13 residues. CDR3 nucleotide sequence: TGCAGCGTACAGACAGGCCCCAACTATGGCTACACCTTC. Protein product: CSVQTGPNYGYTF.

The V call is TRBV6-5, the J call TRBJ1-6; 8 bases are a match to TRBD1. V lost 6 bases and J lost 9; bases outside the gene matches: 10. The CDR3 is made up of 15 amino acids. The germline gives CDR1 MNHEY, CDR2 SVGAGI. CDR3 in DNA: TGTGCCAGCAGCCGGTCTCAGGGGGCAAGTTCACCCCTCCACTTT. It codes for CASSRSQGASSPLHF.

The CDR3 spells CASSPAGDTQYF. The CDR3 DNA sequence: TGTGCCAGTAGTCCCGCAGGGGATACGCAGTATTTT. The gene calls are TRBV19 and TRBJ2-3, with D perhaps matching TRBD1 (5 bases). CDR3 length equals 12 residues. Germline CDR1 reads LNHDA; CDR2 reads SQIVND (reference sequence). Between the trimmed V and J ends, which lost 5 bases and 6 bases, there was a span of 9 bases.

The V gene is TRBV25-1, the J gene TRBJ1-4, with D maybe TRBD1 (6 bases). Trimming took off 3 bases at V and 2 bases at J, with 7 bases between the two ends. CDR3 size: 14 residues. The germline V gene encodes CDR1 MGHDK and CDR2 SYGVNS. The CDR3: CASSDQGTNEKLFF. The CDR3 DNA sequence: TGTGCCAGCAGTGACCAGGGGACTAATGAAAAACTGTTTTTT. The full variable domain, its missing parts supplied by reference TRBV25-1 and TRBJ1-4, is EADIYQTPRYLVIGTGKKITLECSQTMGHDKMYWYQQDPGMELHLIHYSYGVNSTEKGDLSSESTVSRIRTEHFPLTLESARPSHTSQYLCASSDQGTNEKLFFGSGTQLSVL.

This sequence joins TRBV13 and TRBJ2-3; the match to TRBD2 covers 13 bases. V gave up 5 bases and J gave up 2 bases; unmatched junction bases: 7. CDR3 length: 17 amino acids. Germline lookup yields CDR1 PRHDT and CDR2 FYEKMQ (reference sequence). CDR3 loop: CASSGEGLAGTTDTQYF. CDR3 bases: TGTGCCAGCAGCGGGGAGGGACTAGCGGGGACCACAGATACGCAGTATTTT.

This chain's CDR3 is CASSRGLAGGYTDTQYF. In nucleotides, the CDR3 is TGTGCCAGCAGCCGGGGACTAGCGGGAGGTTACACAGATACGCAGTATTTT. This chain connects TRBV7-2 to TRBJ2-3; 15 bases line up with TRBD2. This CDR3 region has 17 residues. V dropped 5 bases and J dropped 2; count of bases not matched to a gene: 5. Germline CDR1 SGHTA, CDR2 FQGNSA.

This clone has only a few counts. This chain links TRBV19 with TRBJ2-7; D is unresolved. V lost 8 bases to trimming and J lost 4 bases, with 6 bases between them. CDR1 and CDR2 from the germline V gene are LNHDA and SQIVND (reference sequence). CDR3 length: 10 residues. CDR3 coding DNA: TGTGCCAGTCTTTCGTACGAGCAGTACTTC. Translation: CASLSYEQYF.

The chain recombines TRBV29-1 with TRBJ2-7; 10 nucleotides match TRBD2. CDR3 length: 12 amino acids. The ends lost 6 bases at V and 4 bases at J; junction bases unmatched: 3. From germline, CDR1 is SQVTM and CDR2 ANQGSEA. This CDR3 is CSVEREGYEQYF. The CDR3 DNA follows: TGCAGCGTCGAGCGGGAGGGTTACGAGCAGTACTTC.

This clone came up once. The DNA for the CDR3 is TGTGCCAGCAGCTTAGGGGGGACTAGCGGGAGGGGTACGCAGTATTTT. Residues: CASSLGGTSGRGTQYF. The chain employs TRBV7-2 and TRBJ2-3; 16 bases fit TRBD2. CDR3 size: 16 residues. V gave up 1 base and J gave up 8 bases; unmatched junction bases: 3. Germline V gene lookup returns CDR1 SGHTA and CDR2 FQGNSA. The full variable domain, its missing parts supplied by reference TRBV7-2 and TRBJ2-3, is GAGVSQSPSNKVTEKGKDVELRCDPISGHTALYWYRQSLGQGLEFLIYFQGNSAPDKSGLPSDRFSAERTGGSVSTLTIQRTQQEDSAVYLCASSLGGTSGRGTQYFGPGTRLTVL.

This clone was seen more than once but under ten times. The chain is built from TRBV5-6 and TRBJ2-5; the match to TRBD1 covers 12 bases. The germline V gene encodes CDR1 SGHDT and CDR2 YYEEEE. CDR3 size: 16 residues. Trimming removed 1 base from V and 5 bases from J; junction bases left unmatched: 6. The CDR3 reads CASSLLGTGGAETQYF. CDR3 nucleotide sequence: TGTGCCAGCAGCTTGTTAGGGACAGGGGGCGCGGAGACCCAGTACTTC.

The rearrangement uses TRBV21-1 and TRBJ2-3; TRBD2, the table's D call, lacks a check against the DNA. TRBV21-1 is reported as a pseudogene. This CDR3 has 20 amino acids. The CDR3 DNA reads TGTGCCAGCAGCAGACCCCTAGCGGGAGTGCCGGGCGGCGGCACAGATACGCAGTATTTT. It encodes CASSRPLAGVPGGGTDTQYF.

This clone occurred once. The chain uses TRBV5-6 and TRBJ2-1, with 7 bases matching TRBD2. V lost 0 bases and J lost 2; bases outside the gene matches: 5. The CDR3 length is 16 residues. The germline V gene has CDR1 SGHDT and CDR2 YYEEEE. The CDR3 DNA is TGTGCCAGCAGCTTGGGGACTAGTGATACCTACAATGAGCAGTTCTTC. It translates to CASSLGTSDTYNEQFF.

The CDR3 loop reads CASSERASGGYTDTQYF. Here the CDR3 DNA reads TGTGCCAGCAGTGAGAGGGCTAGCGGGGGCTACACAGATACGCAGTATTTT. The chain recombines TRBV6-4 with TRBJ2-3; 10 bases are a match to TRBD2. CDR1 and CDR2 (germline): MRHNA, SNTAGT. J was trimmed by 2 bases and V by 3 bases; bases with no gene match: 8. The CDR3 consists of 17 residues.